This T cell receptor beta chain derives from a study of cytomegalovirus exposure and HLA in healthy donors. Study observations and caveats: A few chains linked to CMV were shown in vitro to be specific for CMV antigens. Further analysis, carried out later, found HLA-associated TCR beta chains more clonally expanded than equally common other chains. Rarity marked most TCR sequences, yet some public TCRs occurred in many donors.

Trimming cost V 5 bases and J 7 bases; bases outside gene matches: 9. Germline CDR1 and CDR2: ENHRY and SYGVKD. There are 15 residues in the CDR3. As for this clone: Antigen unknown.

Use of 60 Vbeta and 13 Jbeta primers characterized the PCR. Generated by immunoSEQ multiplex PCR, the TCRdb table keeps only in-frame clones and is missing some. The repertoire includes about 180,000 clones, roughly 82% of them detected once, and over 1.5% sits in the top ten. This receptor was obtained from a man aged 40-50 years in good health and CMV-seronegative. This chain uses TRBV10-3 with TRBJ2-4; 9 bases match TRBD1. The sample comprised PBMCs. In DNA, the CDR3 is TGTGCCATCAGTACCGGGACAGGGCCGGCTAACATTCAGTACTTC. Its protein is CAISTGTGPANIQYF.